These 18 T cell receptor beta chains were all obtained from the same sample, sequenced in a study of technical replicates of blood from several donors. Produced via immunoSEQ multiplex PCR; TCRdb's table is partial and in-frame only. This table holds about 83,000 clones, roughly 94% found once. The material sequenced was T cells isolated from PBMCs. The source is a human donor in good health.

The rearrangement joins TRBV5-1 to TRBJ2-7, with 10 bases identical to TRBD1. The CDR3 length is 14 residues. V lost 4 bases and J lost 5; bases outside the gene matches: 6. Germline lookup yields CDR1 SGHRS and CDR2 YFSETQ. DNA of the CDR3: TGCGCCAGCAGCATAGGGGGACAGGGGAACGAGCAGTACTTC. It is translated as CASSIGGQGNEQYF.

The rearrangement links TRBV9 to TRBJ2-3, with D perhaps TRBD2 (7 bases). Trimming took 3 bases from V and 0 from J, leaving 14 bases between them. This CDR3 is built from 16 residues. Looked up from germline, CDR1 is SGDLS and CDR2 is YYNGEE. The CDR3 loop is CASSEGERGSTDTQYF. CDR3 DNA: TGTGCCAGCAGCGAGGGGGAGCGGGGTAGCACAGATACGCAGTATTTT. Combining the CDR3 with reference TRBV9 and TRBJ2-3 gives the whole variable domain DSGVTQTPKHLITATGQRVTLRCSPRSGDLSVYWYQQSLDQGLQFLIQYYNGEERAKGNILERFSAQQFPDLHSELNLSSLELGDSALYFCASSEGERGSTDTQYFGPGTRLTVL.

The chain combines TRBV5-4 with TRBJ2-5, with 7 nucleotides matching TRBD2. Unmatched junction bases numbered 7, after V lost 4 bases and J lost 4 bases. Germline CDR1 and CDR2: SGHNT and YYREEE (reference sequence). This CDR3 is 14 amino acids long. For the CDR3, the DNA is TGTGCCAGCAGCCTTCCGGGAGGCCCAGAGACCCAGTACTTC. The encoded protein is CASSLPGGPETQYF.

This sequence joins TRBV15 and TRBJ2-2; tentative D call: TRBD1 (6 bases). Germline assignment: CDR1 LNHNV and CDR2 YYDKDF (reference sequence). Trimming left V 3 bases short and J 0 bases short, with 11 bases between. The CDR3 length is 16 residues. As DNA, the CDR3 is TGTGCCACCAGCAGTCATGGACAGCCGAACACCGGGGAGCTGTTTTTT. It codes for CATSSHGQPNTGELFF. Full variable domain (missing parts from reference TRBV15 and TRBJ2-2): DAMVIQNPRYQVTQFGKPVTLSCSQTLNHNVMYWYQQKSSQAPKLLFHYYDKDFNNEADTPDNFQSRRPNTSFCFLDIRSPGLGDTAMYLCATSSHGQPNTGELFFGEGSRLTVL.

The rearrangement uses TRBV5-6 and TRBJ1-1; 7 bases line up with TRBD1. Germline CDR1 and CDR2: SGHDT and YYEEEE. This CDR3 has 15 residues. V gave up 4 bases and J gave up 2 bases; unmatched junction bases: 8. CDR3 DNA: TGTGCCAGCAGCGTCTGGGACAGACTTAACACTGAAGCTTTCTTT. Translation: CASSVWDRLNTEAFF.

The rearrangement links TRBV5-4 to TRBJ2-7; a weak D match, TRBD2 (6 bases). CDR1 and CDR2 from the germline V gene are SGHNT and YYREEE (reference sequence). The CDR3 extends over 15 amino acids. Trimming left V 3 bases short and J 6 bases short, with 19 bases between. The CDR3 spells CASSSPGTGLSEQYF. The CDR3 bases are TGTGCCAGCAGCTCACCGGGGACTGGACTCTCCGAGCAGTACTTC. Combining the CDR3 with reference TRBV5-4 and TRBJ2-7 gives the whole variable domain ETGVTQSPTHLIKTRGQQVTLRCSSQSGHNTVSWYQQALGQGPQFIFQYYREEENGRGNFPPRFSGLQFPNYSSELNVNALELDDSALYLCASSSPGTGLSEQYFGPGTRLTVT.

The chain combines TRBV6-1 with TRBJ2-7; TRBD2 is a possible D gene (6 bases). V lost 3 bases and J lost 6, with 21 bases in between. The CDR3 is 16 residues long. Per the germline V gene, CDR1 is MNHNS and CDR2 is SASEGT. This CDR3 is CASSDDSGPRETEQYF. The CDR3 nucleotides read TGTGCCAGCAGTGATGACTCGGGGCCCCGGGAGACCGAGCAGTACTTC.

The J gene is TRBJ1-1, the V gene TRBV19, with D possibly TRBD1 on 5 matching bases. The V end was cut by 7 bases, the J end by 6 bases, with 9 bases between. Per germline, CDR1 LNHDA and CDR2 SQIVND (reference sequence). The CDR3 spans 11 residues. In DNA form, the CDR3 reads TGTGCCAGTACGGGGGGATCTGAAGCTTTCTTT. It specifies CASTGGSEAFF.

The gene calls are TRBV7-9 and TRBJ1-2, with TRBD1 matching over 8 bases. Trimming took 4 bases from V and 4 from J; bases not matched to a gene: 11. Germline loops: CDR1 SEHNR, CDR2 FQNEAQ (reference sequence). The CDR3 length is 16 residues. This chain's CDR3 is CASSSLPGGSGYGYTF. CDR3 DNA: TGTGCCAGCAGCTCCCTTCCAGGGGGCTCAGGCTATGGCTACACCTTC. Full variable domain (remainder filled in from reference TRBV7-9 and TRBJ1-2): DTGVSQNPRHKITKRGQNVTFRCDPISEHNRLYWYRQTLGQGPEFLTYFQNEAQLEKSRLLSDRFSAERPKGSFSTLEIQRTEQGDSAMYLCASSSLPGGSGYGYTFGSGTRLTVV.

This clone came up once. The chain carries TRBV10-3 and TRBJ2-5, with 10 bases identical to TRBD2. Germline CDR1 ENHRY, CDR2 SYGVKD. The V and J ends lost 8 bases and 4 bases, in that order; junction bases with no gene match: 4. The CDR3 is made up of 13 amino acids. CDR3 loop: CAIRGLARETQYF. The CDR3 DNA sequence: TGTGCCATCCGGGGACTAGCGAGAGAGACCCAGTACTTC.

This chain uses TRBV28 with TRBJ2-1, with a possible D match to TRBD1 (6 bases). The germline gives CDR1 MDHEN, CDR2 SYDVKM. The CDR3 length is 18 residues. Trimming removed 0 bases at V and 1 base at J, with 16 bases between. The CDR3 coding sequence is TGTGCCAGCAGTTTATGGGGGGCAAGGGTTCGGTCCTACAATGAGCAGTTCTTC. Encoded protein: CASSLWGARVRSYNEQFF.

The V call is TRBV4-2, the J call TRBJ2-5; a weak D match, TRBD1 (6 bases). Germline lookup yields CDR1 LGHNA and CDR2 YNFKEQ. This CDR3 region has 16 residues. Trimming shortened V by 5 bases and J by 0 bases, and 16 bases separated the two germline ends. DNA for the CDR3: TGTGCCAGCAGCTCCCGGGACACACGGTACCAAGAGACCCAGTACTTC. This sequence encodes CASSSRDTRYQETQYF.

The J gene is TRBJ1-1, the V gene TRBV11-3; maybe TRBD1 (6 bases). This CDR3 is built from 17 residues. Between the trimmed V and J ends, which lost 5 bases and 1 base, there was a span of 20 bases. The germline gives CDR1 SGHNT, CDR2 YENEEA. The CDR3 bases are TGTGCCAGCAGCGCGACTACCCGGACAGTGACGAACACTGAAGCTTTCTTT. The encoded protein is CASSATTRTVTNTEAFF.

V gene TRBV29-1 combines with J gene TRBJ2-7, with TRBD2 identical over 8 bases. The germline gives CDR1 SQVTM, CDR2 ANQGSEA. This CDR3 spans 14 amino acids. V lost 7 bases and J lost 7; bases outside the gene matches: 15. CDR3 in amino acids: CSALLGGDAGEQYF. In nucleotides, the CDR3 is TGCAGCGCCCTCCTCGGGGGGGATGCGGGAGAGCAGTACTTC.

V gene TRBV6-5 combines with J gene TRBJ2-5; D is perhaps TRBD1 (5 bases). CDR1 and CDR2 from the germline V gene are MNHEY and SVGAGI. The CDR3 runs to 15 residues. V gave up 2 bases and J gave up 5 bases, with 15 bases separating them. The CDR3 region is CASSYQEGAGETQYF. In DNA, the CDR3 is TGTGCCAGCAGTTACCAAGAAGGGGCCGGGGAGACCCAGTACTTC.

The chain links TRBV4-1 to TRBJ2-3, with 9 bases identical to TRBD2. V lost 0 bases, J lost 4 bases, and 8 bases stayed unmatched. This CDR3 contains 17 residues. CDR1 is MGHRA, CDR2 YSYEKL, per germline. The CDR3 protein is CASSQDYAASGADTQYF. The CDR3 region has the DNA TGCGCCAGCAGCCAAGATTACGCGGCTAGCGGGGCAGATACGCAGTATTTT.

The CDR3 DNA is TGCGCCAGCAGCTTGGAGTCAGGGATGAACGAGCAGTACTTC. The encoded protein is CASSLESGMNEQYF. J is TRBJ2-7 and V is TRBV5-1, with D maybe TRBD1 (5 bases). The V and J ends lost 0 bases and 5 bases respectively, with 12 bases between them. CDR1 SGHRS and CDR2 YFSETQ come from the germline V gene. The CDR3 loop spans 14 amino acids.

The V call is TRBV18, the J call TRBJ2-6; a possible D gene is TRBD1 (6 bases). Trimming removed 2 bases from V and 4 bases from J, with 12 bases in between. Germline assignment: CDR1 KGHSH and CDR2 LQKENI. The CDR3 contains 16 residues. CDR3 amino acids: CASSPLQGGGANVLTF. The CDR3 DNA reads as TGTGCCAGCTCACCATTACAGGGTGGCGGGGCCAACGTCCTGACTTTC.